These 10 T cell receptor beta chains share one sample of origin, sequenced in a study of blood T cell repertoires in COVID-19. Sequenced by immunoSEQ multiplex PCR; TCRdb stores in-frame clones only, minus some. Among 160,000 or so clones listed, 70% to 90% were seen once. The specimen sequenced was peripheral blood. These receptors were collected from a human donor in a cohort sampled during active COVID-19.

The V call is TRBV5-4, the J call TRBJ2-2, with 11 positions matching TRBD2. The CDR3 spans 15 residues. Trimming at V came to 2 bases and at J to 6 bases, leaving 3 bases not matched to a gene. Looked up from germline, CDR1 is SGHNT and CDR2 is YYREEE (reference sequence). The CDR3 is CASSFGTSGAGELFF. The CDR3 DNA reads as TGTGCCAGCAGCTTTGGGACTAGCGGCGCCGGGGAGCTGTTTTTT.

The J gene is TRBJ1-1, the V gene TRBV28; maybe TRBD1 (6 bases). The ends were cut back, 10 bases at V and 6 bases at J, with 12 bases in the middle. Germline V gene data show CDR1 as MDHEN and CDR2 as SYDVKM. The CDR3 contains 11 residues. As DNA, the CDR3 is TGTGCCATCTTCAGGGGCGCTGAAGCTTTCTTT. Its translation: CAIFRGAEAFF.

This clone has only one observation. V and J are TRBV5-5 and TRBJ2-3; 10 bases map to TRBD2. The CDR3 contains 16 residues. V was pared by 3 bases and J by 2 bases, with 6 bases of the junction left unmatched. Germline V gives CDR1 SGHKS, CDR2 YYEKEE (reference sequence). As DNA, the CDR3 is TGTGCCAGCAGCTCTCGTCTAGCGGGGGTCACAGATACGCAGTATTTT. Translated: CASSSRLAGVTDTQYF.

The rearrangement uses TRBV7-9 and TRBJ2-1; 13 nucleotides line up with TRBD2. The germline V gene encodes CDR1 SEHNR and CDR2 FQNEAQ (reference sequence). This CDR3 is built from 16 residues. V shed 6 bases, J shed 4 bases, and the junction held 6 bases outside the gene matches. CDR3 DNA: TGTGCCAGCAGAACCACTAGCGGGAGGGAATACAATGAGCAGTTCTTC. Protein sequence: CASRTTSGREYNEQFF.

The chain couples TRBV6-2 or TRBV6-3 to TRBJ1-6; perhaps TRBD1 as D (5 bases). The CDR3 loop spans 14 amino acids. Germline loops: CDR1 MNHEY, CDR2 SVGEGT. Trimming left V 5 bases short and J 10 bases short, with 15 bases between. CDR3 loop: CASSILGVRSPLHF. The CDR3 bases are TGTGCCAGCAGTATTCTAGGGGTCCGGTCACCCCTCCACTTT.

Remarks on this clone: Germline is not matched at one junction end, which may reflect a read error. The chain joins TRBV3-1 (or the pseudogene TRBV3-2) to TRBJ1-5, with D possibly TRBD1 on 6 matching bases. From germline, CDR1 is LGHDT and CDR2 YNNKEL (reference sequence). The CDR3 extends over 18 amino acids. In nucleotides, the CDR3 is TGTGCCAGCAGTCAAGATTCCCGGACAGCGAAGGGCAATCAGCCCCAGCATTTT. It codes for CASSQDSRTAKGNQPQHF.

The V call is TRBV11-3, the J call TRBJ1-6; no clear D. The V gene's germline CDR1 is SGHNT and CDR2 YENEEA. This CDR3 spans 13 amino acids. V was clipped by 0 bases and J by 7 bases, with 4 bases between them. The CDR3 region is CASSLDMNSPLHF. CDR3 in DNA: TGTGCCAGCAGCTTAGACATGAATTCACCCCTCCACTTT. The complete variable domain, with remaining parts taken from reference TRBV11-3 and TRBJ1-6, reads EAGVVQSPRYKIIEKKQPVAFWCNPISGHNTLYWYLQNLGQGPELLIRYENEEAVDDSQLPKDRFSAERLKGVDSTLKIQPAELGDSAVYLCASSLDMNSPLHFGNGTRLTVT.

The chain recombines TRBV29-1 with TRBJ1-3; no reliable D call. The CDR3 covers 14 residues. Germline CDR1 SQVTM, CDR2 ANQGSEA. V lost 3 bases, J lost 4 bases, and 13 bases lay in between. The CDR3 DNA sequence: TGCAGCGTTGATTTCGGAGTACCCGGAAACACCATATATTTT. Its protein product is CSVDFGVPGNTIYF.

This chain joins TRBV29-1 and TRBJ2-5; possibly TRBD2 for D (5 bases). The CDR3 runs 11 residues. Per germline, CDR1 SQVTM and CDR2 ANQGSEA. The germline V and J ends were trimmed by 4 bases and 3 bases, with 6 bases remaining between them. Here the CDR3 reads CSVVGEETQYF. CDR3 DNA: TGCAGCGTTGTCGGGGAAGAGACCCAGTACTTC. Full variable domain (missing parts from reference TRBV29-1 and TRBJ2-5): SAVISQKPSRDICQRGTSLTIQCQVDSQVTMMFWYRQQPGQSLTLIATANQGSEATYESGFVIDKFPISRPNLTFSTLTVSNMSPEDSSIYLCSVVGEETQYFGPGTRLLVL.

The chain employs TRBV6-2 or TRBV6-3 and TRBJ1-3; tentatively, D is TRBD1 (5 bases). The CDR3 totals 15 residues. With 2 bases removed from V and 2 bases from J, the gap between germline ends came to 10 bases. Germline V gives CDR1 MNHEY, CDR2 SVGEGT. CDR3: CASSYPGIAGNTIYF. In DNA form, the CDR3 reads TGTGCCAGCAGTTACCCAGGGATAGCTGGAAACACCATATATTTT.